A selection of T cell receptor beta chains follows, all from one sample in a study of T cell changes during pregnancy in multiple sclerosis. The repertoire was sequenced with immunoSEQ multiplex PCR; TCRdb's copy has only in-frame clones and lacks some. Here the sample spans about 38,000 clones, about 93% being singletons. Sequenced here: CD4+ T cells from peripheral blood mononuclear cells, sampled after pregnancy. The receptors come from a female donor in good health, enrolled as a control in a pregnancy study. The conserved cysteine and the conserved F or W are not part of the CDR3 here. The D gene is left open where the match is weak.

v_call | d_call | cdr3_aa
TRBV18 | TRBD1 | ASSPPLQGQDRYEQY
TRBV19 | TRBD2 | ASSLSGISYNEQF
TRBV19 | . | ASSRRSMNTEAF
TRBV7-9 | . | ASSFGTGAGMNEQF
TRBV11-3 | TRBD1 | ASRKQGSGTEAF
TRBV29-1 | TRBD1 | SVEDRRNYGYT
TRBV30 | . | AWSPSYQETQY
TRBV19 | . | ASSIASGELF
TRBV29-1 | . | SVEEEEAF
TRBV7-2 | TRBD2 | ASSLESGRETQY
TRBV6-6 | TRBD2 | ASRERGSTDTQY
TRBV30 | . | ASKRRDSYNEQF
TRBV15 | TRBD2 | ATSRDLAGGYGDTQY
TRBV30 | TRBD1 | AWSQLLGQGGSPLH
TRBV7-9 | . | ASSRGFYNEQF
TRBV27 | TRBD1 | ASSLGTGAYEQY
TRBV10-1 | TRBD1 | ASAARDSEAF
TRBV7-9 | TRBD1 | ASSYSGTANNEQF
TRBV11-2 | . | ASSPRDTADTQY
TRBV9 | TRBD1 | ASSVSTGQANSPLH
TRBV7-8 | . | ASSLRGASTYEQY
TRBV7-2 | TRBD1 | ASSGDRTYEQY
TRBV5-1 | TRBD1 | ASSPAGTANTEAF
TRBV19 | . | ASSIFGALSSYNEQF
TRBV27 | . | ASSFYLGSQPQH
TRBV6-6 | . | ASSPGRAEGAF
TRBV5-1 | TRBD1 | ASSPGQDTGELF
TRBV7-2 | TRBD2 | ASSLVAGLSAGELF
TRBV7-2 | . | ASSGAAAYEQY
TRBV14 | . | ASSLIQGNYGYT
TRBV6-5 | . | ASSRGPSGANVLT
TRBV5-1 | . | ASSRSPGDFGYT
TRBV7-8 | TRBD1 | ASSRQGLGNTIY
TRBV9 | . | ASSRSTGLITEAF
TRBV7-9 | . | ASSADGNEKLF
TRBV6-5 | TRBD1 | ASSRGWTGEKLF
TRBV10-3 | TRBD2 | AITGGGGAGEQF
TRBV10-3 | TRBD1 | AIAQGAEEQY
TRBV9 | . | ATNGGRYTDTQY
TRBV4-1 | TRBD1 | ASSQFTGGKGGGNTEAF
TRBV19 | TRBD1 | ASSIEPGGYETQY
TRBV2 | TRBD1 | ASSETGVTEAF
TRBV18 | TRBD2 | ASDPQRGATGELF
TRBV6-6 | . | ASGTAGATGKQF
TRBV10-3 | TRBD1 | ATDMTGSGNTEAF
TRBV25-1 | . | ASSEYGSSYEQY
TRBV30 | . | AWSTGWDEKLF